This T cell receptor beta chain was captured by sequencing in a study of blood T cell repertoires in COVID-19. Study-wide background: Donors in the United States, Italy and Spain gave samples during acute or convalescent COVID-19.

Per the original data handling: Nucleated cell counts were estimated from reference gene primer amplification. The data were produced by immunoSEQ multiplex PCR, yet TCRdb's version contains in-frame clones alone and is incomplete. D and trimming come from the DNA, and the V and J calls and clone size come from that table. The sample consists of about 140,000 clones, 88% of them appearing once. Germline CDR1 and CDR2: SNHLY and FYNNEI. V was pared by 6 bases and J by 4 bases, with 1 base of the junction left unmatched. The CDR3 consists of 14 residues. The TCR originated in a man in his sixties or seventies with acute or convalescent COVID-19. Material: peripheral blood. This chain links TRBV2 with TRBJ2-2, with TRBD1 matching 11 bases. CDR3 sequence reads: CASRGTGGTGELFF. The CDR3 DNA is TGTGCCAGCAGGGGGACAGGGGGCACCGGGGAGCTGTTTTTT.